The clone carrying this TCR beta chain appeared once. Its antigen is not known. The data were produced by immunoSEQ multiplex PCR, yet TCRdb's version contains in-frame clones alone and is incomplete. The table lists approximately 89,000 clones, around nine tenths of them singletons, with 11% in the top ten. This sample is part of a study of T cell responses to AZD1222 COVID-19 vaccine. Study-level findings and limits: Reportedly, nearly half of unique spike TCRs recognized epitopes outside B.1.351/B.1.1.7 mutations. Researchers report vaccine-associated CD4 TCRs spanning spike, with dominance at 160-218 and 743-854. Among the donors, most were white British and more were female, and clonal diversity was possibly underestimated. In all cases, repertoires were sampled only after the peak T cell response.

With 8 bases removed from V and 1 base from J, the gap between germline ends came to 8 bases. The CDR3 loop spans 12 amino acids. The V gene is TRBV12-3 or TRBV12-4, the J gene TRBJ1-2; TRBD1 is a possible D gene (5 bases). The sequence derives from an adult who received the AZD1222 COVID-19 vaccine. Material: peripheral blood, obtained 28 days after the second AZD1222 dose. CDR3 amino acids: CASGQGNYGYTF. In nucleotides, the CDR3 is TGTGCCAGCGGGCAGGGTAACTATGGCTACACCTTC.